The 3 T cell receptor beta chains given below trace back to one sample, sequenced in a study of shared clonotypes between healthy human individuals. Assay: immunoSEQ multiplex PCR; the TCRdb copy retains only in-frame clones and omits some. The table lists roughly 590,000 clones, 95% to 96% of them singletons. Terminally differentiated effector memory CD45RA+ cells were left out of the naive CD8 fraction, which was CD45RO-negative and positively selected for CCR7. Sequenced: naive CD8+ T cells sorted from blood. These receptors were collected from a woman in her thirties in good health.

This chain links TRBV21-1 with TRBJ2-7; the D call of TRBD1 is as the table states it, not checked on the DNA. TRBV21-1 is reported as a pseudogene. This CDR3 spans 16 amino acids. CDR3 region: CASSKTGGACSYEQYF. DNA for the CDR3: TGTGCCAGCAGCAAGACAGGGGGCGCCTGTTCCTACGAGCAGTACTTC.

The chain joins TRBV25-1 to TRBJ2-6, with 7 nucleotides matching TRBD1. Germline V gene lookup returns CDR1 MGHDK and CDR2 SYGVNS. The ends lost 3 bases at V and 1 base at J; junction bases unmatched: 6. CDR3 size: 17 residues. The CDR3 region has the DNA TGTGCCAGCAGTGACGGACAGGAAAAATCTGGGGCCAACGTCCTGACTTTC. This gives the protein CASSDGQEKSGANVLTF.

This chain links TRBV2 with TRBJ2-1; tentative D call: TRBD1 (6 bases). There are 15 residues in the CDR3. V was pared by 6 bases and J by 5 bases, with 17 bases between. Germline CDR1 reads SNHLY; CDR2 reads FYNNEI. CDR3 nucleotide sequence: TGTGCCAGCAGGGCAGGGTCTGGGACACACAATGAGCAGTTCTTC. Translating gives CASRAGSGTHNEQFF.